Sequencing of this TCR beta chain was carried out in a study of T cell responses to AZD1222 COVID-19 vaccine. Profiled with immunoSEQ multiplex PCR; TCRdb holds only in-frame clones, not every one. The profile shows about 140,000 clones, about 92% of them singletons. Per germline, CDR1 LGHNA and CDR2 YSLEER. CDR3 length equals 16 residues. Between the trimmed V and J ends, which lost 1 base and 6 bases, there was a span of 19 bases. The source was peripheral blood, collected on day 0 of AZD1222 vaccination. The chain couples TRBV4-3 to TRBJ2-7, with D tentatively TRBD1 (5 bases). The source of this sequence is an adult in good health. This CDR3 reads CASSQVLQGGFSEQYF. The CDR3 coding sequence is TGCGCCAGCAGCCAAGTCCTGCAGGGTGGGTTTAGCGAGCAGTACTTC.